This T cell receptor (beta chain) was identified during a study of OX40 agonist ivuxolimab in advanced cancers. With regard to the full study: Ivuxolimab was a fully human IgG2 agonistic monoclonal antibody targeting the costimulatory receptor OX40 (CD134). Intravenous ivuxolimab was administered to patients every 2 weeks at six dose levels: 0.01, 0.1, 0.3, 1.5, 3 and 10 mg/kg. Of the approximately 50 patients in dose escalation, approximately 20 had hepatocellular carcinoma, about 15 had melanoma, 9 had renal cell carcinoma and 9 had head and neck cancer. In the dose-escalation cohort, approximately 82% of patients were male, and the mean age was around 65 years with a range of about 20 to 79. Patients were allowed to have had prior anti-PD-1, anti-PD-L1 or anti-CTLA-4 therapy, and 40% of the dose-escalation patients had previously received checkpoint inhibitors. Partial responses occurred in three dose-escalation patients: two with cutaneous melanoma and one with hepatocellular carcinoma. Peripheral TCRbeta sequencing aimed to test whether ivuxolimab altered TCR sequence diversity and caused clonal T-cell expansion. The monotherapy dose-escalation portion (N ≈ 50 patients) of the phase I ivuxolimab trial is reported in the paper.

CDR3 length: 15 amino acids, cysteine to phenylalanine. Solely the CDR3 DNA is kept, with 45 bases framed from the first base. Via the germline V gene, CDR1 is SGHRS and CDR2 YFSETQ. V ends up 4 bases short and J 2 bases short, with an unmatched junction base count of 7. Overall results and qualifications from the work: Partial responders in the 0.1-3.0 mg/kg groups had among the lowest normalized peripheral clonal expansion, especially among CD8+ T cells. Low levels of normalized T-cell clonal expansion were also seen in some patients who did not respond. After ivuxolimab, expanded clones were on average more numerous among CD8+ T cells than among CD4+ T cells. At doses of 0.1 to 3.0 mg/kg, clonal expansion of both CD4+ and CD8+ T cells in blood was seen between baseline and week 6. The antigen specificity of the clonally expanded peripheral T cells was not determined.

Patients with a history of autoimmune disease or receiving systemic immunosuppression were excluded from the trial. In every dose cohort, peripheral blood was drawn for TCR sequencing at baseline, cycle 4 day 1, and cycle 7 day 1. The samples were drawn from a first-in-human, open-label, multicenter phase I dose-escalation trial of ivuxolimab. Adults with locally advanced or metastatic head and neck squamous cell, hepatocellular, melanoma or renal cell carcinoma were enrolled in the trial. Before TCR sequencing, CD4+ and CD8+ T cells were separately sorted from peripheral blood. Genomic DNA was isolated from the sorted cells so that the TCRbeta CDR3 region could be sequenced. TCRbeta CDR3 regions were sequenced using the immunoSEQ Assay. Imported from immuneACCESS, the table was reduced by TCRdb to in-frame sequences with V and J called. These copies leave out some clones; in studies compared against another copy, an unresolved V gene accounts for under half, and the cause of the remainder is not known. Across this sample there are tens of thousands of clones, with roughly nine tenths seen only once. The top ten hold approximately 12% of the sample.

Notes on this clone: Its antigen is unknown. The record has no base qualities; no much larger clone is one base away.

This receptor chain uses TRBV5-1 and TRBJ2-7, with TRBD2 identical over 9 junction bases. The sample was CD4+ or CD8+ T cells sorted from blood, taken in a trial of the OX40 agonist ivuxolimab. The source of this sequence is an adult with an advanced solid tumor such as melanoma, head and neck, liver or kidney cancer. For the CDR3, the sequence is CASSQYSGGPYEQYF. The nucleotides are TGCGCCAGCAGCCAATATAGCGGGGGACCCTACGAGCAGTACTTC.